The 22 T cell receptor beta chains listed next were all sequenced from one sample in a study of blood T cell repertoires in COVID-19. Here immunoSEQ multiplex PCR was the method, and the copy in TCRdb shows in-frame clones only, minus some. The sample carries about 220,000 clones, roughly 80% recorded once. Sequencing input: peripheral blood. All receptors come from a human donor in a cohort sampled during active COVID-19.

This chain's CDR3 is CASSPGNRGLGANVLTF. The CDR3 region has the DNA TGTGCCAGCAGCCCCGGGAACAGGGGGCTAGGGGCCAACGTCCTGACTTTC. This chain links TRBV7-3 with TRBJ2-6, with 9 bases fitting TRBD1. The CDR3 has 17 residues. In germline, CDR1 is SGHTA, CDR2 FQGTGA. V lost 5 bases, J lost 4 bases, and 9 bases stayed unmatched.

The genes are TRBV7-3 and TRBJ2-1; 10 bases are a match to TRBD1. Per germline, CDR1 SGHTA and CDR2 FQGTGA. The CDR3 extends over 17 amino acids. J lost 0 bases, V lost 5 bases, and 7 bases had no gene match. CDR3 residues: CASSGRTGGSSYNEQFF. In DNA form, the CDR3 reads TGTGCCAGCAGCGGACGGACAGGGGGGAGCTCCTACAATGAGCAGTTCTTC.

V gene TRBV7-2 combines with J gene TRBJ2-2, with 8 bases identical to TRBD2. CDR1 is SGHTA, CDR2 FQGNSA, per germline. The CDR3 is made up of 16 amino acids. J was trimmed by 6 bases and V by 1 base; bases with no gene match: 7. This chain's CDR3 is CASSLGPLAGPGELFF. In DNA, the CDR3 is TGTGCCAGCAGCTTAGGGCCTCTAGCGGGTCCCGGGGAGCTGTTTTTT.

The chain is built from TRBV18 and TRBJ2-5, with TRBD2 matching over 10 bases. The germline CDR1 and CDR2 sequences are KGHSH and LQKENI. There are 16 residues in the CDR3. Trimming removed 3 bases from V and 2 bases from J; junction bases left unmatched: 6. Here the CDR3 DNA reads TGTGCCAGCTCACCGCTAGCGGGAGCGGTTCAAGAGACCCAGTACTTC. As protein: CASSPLAGAVQETQYF.

The sample holds a few counts of this clone. The chain employs TRBV30 and TRBJ2-7, with 8 bases fitting TRBD1. The CDR3 loop spans 15 amino acids. CDR1 and CDR2 (germline): GTSNPN, SVGIG (reference sequence). The junction had 11 bases not matched to a gene; V was cut back by 3 bases and J by 4 bases. This CDR3 reads CAWREQGQGAYEQYF. The CDR3 region has the DNA TGTGCCTGGAGGGAGCAGGGTCAGGGGGCATACGAGCAGTACTTC.

Comments on this clone: Other DNA sequences in the sample encode the same CDR3. The chain is built from TRBV18 and TRBJ2-7; 7 bases fit TRBD2. CDR1 KGHSH and CDR2 LQKENI come from the germline V gene. The CDR3 covers 14 residues. Trimming removed 3 bases from V and 1 base from J; junction bases left unmatched: 3. CDR3 bases: TGTGCCAGCTCACCTAGGGAGGGGTCCTACGAGCAGTACTTC. Translated: CASSPREGSYEQYF.

This chain uses TRBV6-2 or TRBV6-3 with TRBJ1-1, with 8 bases identical to TRBD1. CDR1 and CDR2 (germline): MNHEY, SVGEGT. V shed 5 bases and J 5 bases; nucleotides not matched to a gene: 7. This CDR3 is 14 amino acids long. CDR3 loop: CASSPATGETEAFF. The CDR3, as DNA: TGTGCCAGCAGTCCCGCGACAGGGGAAACTGAAGCTTTCTTT.

The rearrangement links TRBV6-2 or TRBV6-3 to TRBJ2-5; possible D gene TRBD2, 6 bases. The CDR3 consists of 17 residues. V was shortened by 0 bases and J by 1 base, with 15 bases between the two germline ends. CDR1 MNHEY and CDR2 SVGEGT come from the germline V gene. The CDR3 coding sequence is TGTGCCAGCAGTTACTCGTCGGGGGTTTGGGGCCAAGAGACCCAGTACTTC. As protein: CASSYSSGVWGQETQYF.

This clone has a handful of counts. The J gene is TRBJ2-3, the V gene TRBV7-9; perhaps TRBD2 as D (7 bases). This CDR3 has 15 residues. Trimming removed 5 bases at V and 9 bases at J, with 21 bases between. CDR1 and CDR2 (germline): SEHNR, FQNEAQ (reference sequence). The DNA of the CDR3 is TGTGCCAGCAGCCCCAGGGGAGGGGAGCCAAGAACGCAGTATTTT. Its translation: CASSPRGGEPRTQYF.

This clone has only one observation. The V and J genes are TRBV5-1 and TRBJ1-1; D remains unclear. The CDR3 has 14 residues. Trimming shortened V by 4 bases and J by 1 base, and 11 bases separated the two germline ends. CDR1 and CDR2 from the germline V gene are SGHRS and YFSETQ. Here the CDR3 reads CASSPRLENTEAFF. The CDR3 DNA sequence: TGCGCCAGCAGCCCTCGGCTAGAGAACACTGAAGCTTTCTTT.

This clone appeared once. The chain has TRBV6-5 and TRBJ1-2; no firm D call. The CDR3 extends over 16 amino acids. Germline V lookup: CDR1 MNHEY, CDR2 SVGAGI. Trimming took 0 bases from V and 6 from J, leaving 17 bases between them. CDR3 sequence (DNA): TGTGCCAGCAGTTACTCATCAGGTGGGCTCGTAAATGGCTACACCTTC. As protein: CASSYSSGGLVNGYTF.

V is TRBV28 and J is TRBJ1-4; D not certain. The CDR3 spans 18 residues. The V end was cut by 2 bases, the J end by 4 bases, with 20 bases between. From germline, CDR1 is MDHEN and CDR2 SYDVKM. CDR3 loop: CASSLMPGRRGINEKLFF. In DNA form, the CDR3 reads TGTGCCAGCAGTTTAATGCCAGGTCGGAGAGGGATTAATGAAAAACTGTTTTTT.

Written as DNA, the CDR3 is TGTGCCAGCAGCCCCCGGGACAGGCTTTACGAGCAGTACTTC. It is translated as CASSPRDRLYEQYF. The chain employs TRBV7-3 and TRBJ2-7; TRBD1 matches at 8 bases. Germline V gives CDR1 SGHTA, CDR2 FQGTGA. The length of the CDR3 is 14 residues. V shed 5 bases and J 4 bases; nucleotides not matched to a gene: 7.

The rearrangement links TRBV7-2 to TRBJ1-2; possibly TRBD1 for D (5 bases). Trimming removed 1 base at V and 4 bases at J, with 10 bases between. Germline lookup yields CDR1 SGHTA and CDR2 FQGNSA. CDR3 length: 14 amino acids. CDR3 nucleotides: TGTGCCAGCAGCTTAGTGGGGGGTACCTATGGCTACACCTTC. Amino acids: CASSLVGGTYGYTF.

In its sample, this clone was seen once. Written as DNA, the CDR3 is TGTGCCAGCAGCCGGATAGGAGGAGAAGCTTTCTTT. Protein: CASSRIGGEAFF. The chain carries TRBV7-9 and TRBJ1-1, with D uncertain. With 5 bases removed from V and 8 bases from J, the gap between germline ends came to 12 bases. Germline V gene sequence: CDR1 SEHNR, CDR2 FQNEAQ (reference sequence). The CDR3 consists of 12 residues.

The rearrangement uses TRBV5-1 and TRBJ2-7, with 11 bases lining up with TRBD2. This CDR3 comprises 14 residues. Trimming at V came to 6 bases and at J to 5 bases, leaving 7 bases not matched to a gene. In germline, CDR1 is SGHRS, CDR2 YFSETQ. CDR3 in amino acids: CASTSLAGGDEQYF. The DNA for the CDR3 is TGCGCCAGCACAAGTTTAGCGGGAGGGGACGAGCAGTACTTC. Full variable domain (rest looked up from reference TRBV5-1 and TRBJ2-7): KAGVTQTPRYLIKTRGQQVTLSCSPISGHRSVSWYQQTPGQGLQFLFEYFSETQRNKGNFPGRFSGRQFSNSRSEMNVSTLELGDSALYLCASTSLAGGDEQYFGPGTRLTVT.

The chain uses TRBV4-1 and TRBJ1-4; 7 bases map to TRBD1. The CDR3 totals 17 residues. Germline trimming cut 2 bases from V and 4 bases from J; bases unmatched to any gene: 10. In germline, CDR1 is MGHRA, CDR2 YSYEKL. This chain's CDR3 is CASSQPLRGQFNEKLFF. CDR3 DNA: TGCGCCAGCAGCCAACCCTTAAGGGGACAGTTTAATGAAAAACTGTTTTTT.

The rearrangement links TRBV6-1 to TRBJ1-6; 8 bases line up with TRBD1. CDR3 length equals 15 residues. V was clipped by 3 bases and J by 7 bases; unmatched bases: 5. Germline CDR1 is MNHNS and CDR2 is SASEGT. DNA for the CDR3: TGTGCCAGCAGTGAGCAGGGGGCGCTAAATTCACCCCTCCACTTT. Encoded protein: CASSEQGALNSPLHF.

The J gene is TRBJ2-3, the V gene TRBV18; 14 positions agree with TRBD2. Germline-derived CDR1 and CDR2 are KGHSH and LQKENI. With 6 bases clipped from V and 4 bases from J, the junction kept 6 bases outside the gene matches. This CDR3 is built from 16 residues. CDR3 DNA: TGTGCCAGCTCGGGGACTAGCGGGAGAAGTGCAGATACGCAGTATTTT. Its translation is CASSGTSGRSADTQYF.

The rearrangement uses TRBV29-1 and TRBJ1-1, with D perhaps matching TRBD1 (5 bases). The V gene lost 6 bases and the J gene lost 7 bases, with 18 bases spanning the gap. The germline V gene has CDR1 SQVTM and CDR2 ANQGSEA. The CDR3 has 13 residues. CDR3 region: CSVRKGKGHEAFF. DNA of the CDR3: TGCAGCGTACGGAAGGGAAAGGGGCATGAAGCTTTCTTT.

Written as DNA, the CDR3 is TGTGCCAGCAGCCTCCCAGGGTTTAGTTACGAGCAGTACTTC. As protein: CASSLPGFSYEQYF. The chain combines TRBV28 with TRBJ2-7; TRBD1 might be the D (5 bases). Germline V gene sequence: CDR1 MDHEN, CDR2 SYDVKM. V lost 6 bases and J lost 4, with 16 bases in between. The CDR3 sequence is 14 residues long. Full variable domain (rest looked up from reference TRBV28 and TRBJ2-7): DVKVTQSSRYLVKRTGEKVFLECVQDMDHENMFWYRQDPGLGLRLIYFSYDVKMKEKGDIPEGYSVSREKKERFSLILESASTNQTSMYLCASSLPGFSYEQYFGPGTRLTVT.

This chain connects TRBV4-2 to TRBJ1-5; the match to TRBD1 covers 8 bases. The CDR3 totals 16 residues. With 2 bases clipped from V and 2 bases from J, the junction kept 5 bases outside the gene matches. The germline V gene has CDR1 LGHNA and CDR2 YNFKEQ. The CDR3, as DNA: TGTGCCAGCAGCCAAATAGTACAGGGGGGCAATCAGCCCCAGCATTTT. Protein sequence: CASSQIVQGGNQPQHF.